The sequence of this T cell receptor beta chain was determined in a study of T-cell reconstitution after alpha-beta-depleted transplantation in children. The ends were cut back, 6 bases at V and 6 bases at J, with 17 bases in the middle. The CDR3 sequence is 15 residues long. For TCRbeta, the library was prepared with unique molecular identifiers. Via MiXCR, TCRdb re-called the PCR reads, giving one row per CDR3 protein. This repertoire shows about a million distinct CDR3 sequences, 25% to 35% found once; its top ten account for about 28%. Remarks on this clonotype: Its target is unknown.

General study findings and limits: There were some patients whose high TCRbeta diversity at day 60 came from surviving recipient T cells and thymic progenitors. When one year had passed after transplant, most T-cell counts and diversity came from newly produced T cells. Expanded graft clones, several hundred of them, were reportedly the source of alpha-beta T cells about two months after transplant.

The chain couples TRBV12-3 or TRBV12-4 to TRBJ2-2; no definite D call. The material sequenced was PBMCs, mostly from graft donor cells, taken 360 days after TCRalphabeta/CD19-depleted stem cell transplant. The clonotype comes from a boy in the first two years of life who had a stem cell transplant for SCID, so the T cells may come from the graft donor. CDR3 sequence reads: CASRPSGKTSGELFF. DNA of the CDR3: TGTGCCAGCAGACCCAGTGGAAAGACCTCCGGGGAGCTGTTTTTT.